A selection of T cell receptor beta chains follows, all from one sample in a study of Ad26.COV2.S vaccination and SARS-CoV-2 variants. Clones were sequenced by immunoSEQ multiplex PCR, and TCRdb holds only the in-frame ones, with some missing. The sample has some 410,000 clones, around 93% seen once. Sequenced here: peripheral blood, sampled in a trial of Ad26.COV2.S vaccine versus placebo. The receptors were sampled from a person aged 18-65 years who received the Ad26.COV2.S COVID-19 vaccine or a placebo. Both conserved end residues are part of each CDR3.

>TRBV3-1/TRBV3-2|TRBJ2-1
CASSQDKDPSRYNEQFF
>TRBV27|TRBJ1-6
CASSLYRGRDSPLHF
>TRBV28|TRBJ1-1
CASRRQGPTEAFF
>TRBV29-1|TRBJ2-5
CSAHGPSKETQYF
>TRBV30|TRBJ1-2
CAWSGGGPNYGYTF
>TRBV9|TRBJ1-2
CASSTQGTLYGYTF
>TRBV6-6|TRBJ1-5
CASSYIGGNQPQHF
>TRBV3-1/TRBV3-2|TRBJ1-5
CASSQTTGEGVQHF
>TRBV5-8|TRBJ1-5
CASSSLQVNQPQHF
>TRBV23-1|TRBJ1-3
CASSQPGQKCGNTIYF
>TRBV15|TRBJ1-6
CATSRDGTNSPLHF
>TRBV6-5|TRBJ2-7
CASSPTSTEQYF
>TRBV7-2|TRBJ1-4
CASSAGTAEKLFF
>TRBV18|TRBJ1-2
CASSPFVDYGYTF
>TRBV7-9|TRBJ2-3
CASSPVPRRVRDTQYF
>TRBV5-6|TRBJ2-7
CASSLDGPGEQYF
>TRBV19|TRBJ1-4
CASSIVGQGDEKLFF
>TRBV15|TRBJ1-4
CATSSGVVEKLFF
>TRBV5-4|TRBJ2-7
CASSTDSYEQYF